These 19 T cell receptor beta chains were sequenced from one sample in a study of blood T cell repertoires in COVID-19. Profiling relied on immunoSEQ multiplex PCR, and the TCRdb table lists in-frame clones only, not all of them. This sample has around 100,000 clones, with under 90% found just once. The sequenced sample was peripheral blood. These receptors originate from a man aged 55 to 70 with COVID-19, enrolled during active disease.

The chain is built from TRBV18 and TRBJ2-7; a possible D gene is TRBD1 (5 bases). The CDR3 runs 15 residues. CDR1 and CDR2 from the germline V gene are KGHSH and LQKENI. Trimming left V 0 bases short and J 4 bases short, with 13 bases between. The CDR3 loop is CASSPPMKGNYEQYF. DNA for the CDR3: TGTGCCAGCTCACCACCGATGAAGGGGAATTACGAGCAGTACTTC. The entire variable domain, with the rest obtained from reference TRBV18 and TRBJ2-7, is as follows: NAGVMQNPRHLVRRRGQEARLRCSPMKGHSHVYWYRQLPEEGLKFMVYLQKENIIDESGMPKERFSAEFPKEGPSILRIQQVVRGDSAAYFCASSPPMKGNYEQYFGPGTRLTVT.

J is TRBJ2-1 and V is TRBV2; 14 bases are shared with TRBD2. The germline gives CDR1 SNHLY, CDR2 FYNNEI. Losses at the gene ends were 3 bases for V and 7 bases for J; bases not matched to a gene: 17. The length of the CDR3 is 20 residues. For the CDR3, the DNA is TGTGCCAGCAGTGACGCTAAGGGGAAGGTCGGACTAGCGGGAGGAAATGAGCAGTTCTTC. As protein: CASSDAKGKVGLAGGNEQFF.

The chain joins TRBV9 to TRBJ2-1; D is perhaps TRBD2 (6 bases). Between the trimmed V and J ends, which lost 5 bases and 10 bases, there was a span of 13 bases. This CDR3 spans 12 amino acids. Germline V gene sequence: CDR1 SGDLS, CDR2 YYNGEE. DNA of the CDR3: TGTGCCAGCAGTTTGGGGGGTAGAGAGCAGTTCTTC. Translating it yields CASSLGGREQFF.

The CDR3, as DNA: TGTGCCAGTAGTACCTCCTTAATAGGGGACTATGGCTACACCTTC. Translated: CASSTSLIGDYGYTF. The V call is TRBV19, the J call TRBJ1-2; D might be TRBD1 (5 bases). The CDR3 runs 15 residues. Trimming took off 4 bases at V and 3 bases at J, with 15 bases between the two ends. Per the germline V gene, CDR1 is LNHDA and CDR2 is SQIVND (reference sequence).

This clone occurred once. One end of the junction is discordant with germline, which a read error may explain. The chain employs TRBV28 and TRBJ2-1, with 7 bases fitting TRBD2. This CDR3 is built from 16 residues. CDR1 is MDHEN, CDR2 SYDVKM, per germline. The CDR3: CASSLGGSLPYNEQFF. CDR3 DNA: TGTGCCAGCAGTTTGGGCGGGAGTCTCCCCTATAATGAGCAGTTCTTC.

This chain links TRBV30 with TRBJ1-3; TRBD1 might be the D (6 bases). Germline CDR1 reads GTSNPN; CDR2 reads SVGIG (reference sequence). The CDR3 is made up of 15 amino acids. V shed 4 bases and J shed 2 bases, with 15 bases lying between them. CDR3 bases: TGTGCCTGGACCCGAGGACAGTCAGCTGGAAACACCATATATTTT. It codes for CAWTRGQSAGNTIYF.

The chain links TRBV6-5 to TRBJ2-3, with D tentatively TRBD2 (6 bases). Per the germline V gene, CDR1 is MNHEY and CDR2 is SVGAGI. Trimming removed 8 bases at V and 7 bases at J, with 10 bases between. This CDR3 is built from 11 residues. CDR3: CASLAVYTQYF. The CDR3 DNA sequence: TGTGCCAGCTTAGCGGTATATACGCAGTATTTT.

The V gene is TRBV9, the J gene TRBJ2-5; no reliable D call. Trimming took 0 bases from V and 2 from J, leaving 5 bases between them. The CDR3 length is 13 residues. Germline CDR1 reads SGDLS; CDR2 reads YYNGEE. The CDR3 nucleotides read TGTGCCAGCAGCGTAGCACAGCAAGAGACCCAGTACTTC. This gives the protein CASSVAQQETQYF.

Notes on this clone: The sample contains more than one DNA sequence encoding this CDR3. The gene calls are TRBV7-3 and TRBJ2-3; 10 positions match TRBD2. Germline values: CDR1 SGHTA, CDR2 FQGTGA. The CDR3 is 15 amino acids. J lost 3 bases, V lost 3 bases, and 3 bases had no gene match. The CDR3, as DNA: TGTGCCAGCAGCTTTCAAGCGGGAGGGACAGATACGCAGTATTTT. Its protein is CASSFQAGGTDTQYF.

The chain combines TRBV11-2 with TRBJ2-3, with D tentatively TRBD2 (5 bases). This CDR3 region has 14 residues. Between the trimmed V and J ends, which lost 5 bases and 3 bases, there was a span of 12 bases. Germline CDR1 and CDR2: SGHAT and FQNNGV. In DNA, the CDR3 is TGTGCCAGCAGCCCAGGACTTGTAACAGATACGCAGTATTTT. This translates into CASSPGLVTDTQYF.

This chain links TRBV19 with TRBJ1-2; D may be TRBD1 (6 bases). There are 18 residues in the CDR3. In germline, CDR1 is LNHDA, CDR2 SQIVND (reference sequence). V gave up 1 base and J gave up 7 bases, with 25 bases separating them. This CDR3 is CASSIGVGQGLTAIGYTF. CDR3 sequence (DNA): TGTGCCAGTAGTATAGGTGTTGGGCAGGGGTTGACAGCGATTGGCTACACCTTC. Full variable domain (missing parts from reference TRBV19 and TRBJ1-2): DGGITQSPKYLFRKEGQNVTLSCEQNLNHDAMYWYRQDPGQGLRLIYYSQIVNDFQKGDIAEGYSVSREKKESFPLTVTSAQKNPTAFYLCASSIGVGQGLTAIGYTFGSGTRLTVV.

The CDR3 sequence: CASSAQLQGEAFF. As DNA, the CDR3 is TGTGCCAGCAGCGCCCAATTACAGGGTGAAGCTTTCTTT. The rearrangement links TRBV7-3 to TRBJ1-1; D is possibly TRBD1 (6 bases). Germline CDR1 is SGHTA and CDR2 is FQGTGA. The germline V and J ends were trimmed by 5 bases and 7 bases, with 14 bases remaining between them. The CDR3 is 13 residues long.

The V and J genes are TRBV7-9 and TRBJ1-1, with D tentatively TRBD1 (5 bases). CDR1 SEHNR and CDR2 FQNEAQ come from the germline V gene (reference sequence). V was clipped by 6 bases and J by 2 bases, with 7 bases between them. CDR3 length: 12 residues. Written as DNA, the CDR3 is TGTGCCAGCAGTCAGGGTAACACTGAAGCTTTCTTT. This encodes CASSQGNTEAFF.

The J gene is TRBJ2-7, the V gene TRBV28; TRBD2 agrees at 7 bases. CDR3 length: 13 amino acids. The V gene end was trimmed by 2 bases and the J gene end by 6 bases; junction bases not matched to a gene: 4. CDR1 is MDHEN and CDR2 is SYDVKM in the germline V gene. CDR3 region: CASSLAGALEQYF. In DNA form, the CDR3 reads TGTGCCAGCAGTTTAGCGGGAGCCCTCGAGCAGTACTTC.

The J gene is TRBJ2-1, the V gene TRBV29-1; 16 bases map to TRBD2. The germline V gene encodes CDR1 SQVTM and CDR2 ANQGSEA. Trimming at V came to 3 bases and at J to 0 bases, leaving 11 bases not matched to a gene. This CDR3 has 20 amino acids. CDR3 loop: CSVDGGWGLAGGPSYNEQFF. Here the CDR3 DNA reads TGCAGCGTTGATGGGGGCTGGGGACTAGCGGGAGGGCCCTCCTACAATGAGCAGTTCTTC.

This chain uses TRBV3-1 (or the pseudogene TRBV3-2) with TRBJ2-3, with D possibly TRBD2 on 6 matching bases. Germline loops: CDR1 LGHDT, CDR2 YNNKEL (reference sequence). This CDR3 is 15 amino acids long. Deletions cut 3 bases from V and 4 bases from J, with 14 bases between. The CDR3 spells CASSQRREWADTQYF. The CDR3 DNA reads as TGTGCCAGCAGCCAGCGGAGGGAGTGGGCAGATACGCAGTATTTT.

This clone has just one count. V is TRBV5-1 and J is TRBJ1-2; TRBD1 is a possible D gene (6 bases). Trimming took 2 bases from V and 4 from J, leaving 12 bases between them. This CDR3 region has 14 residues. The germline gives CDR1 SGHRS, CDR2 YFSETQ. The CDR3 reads CASSLKQGGYGYTF. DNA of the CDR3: TGCGCCAGCAGCTTAAAACAGGGCGGCTATGGCTACACCTTC.

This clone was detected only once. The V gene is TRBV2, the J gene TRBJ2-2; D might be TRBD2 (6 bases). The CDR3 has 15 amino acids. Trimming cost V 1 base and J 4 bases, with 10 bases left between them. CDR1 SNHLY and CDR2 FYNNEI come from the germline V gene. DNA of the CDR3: TGTGCCAGCAGTGAAGTAAGAGCGGGCACCGGGGAGCTGTTTTTT. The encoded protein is CASSEVRAGTGELFF. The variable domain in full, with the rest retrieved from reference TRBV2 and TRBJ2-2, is EPEVTQTPSHQVTQMGQEVILRCVPISNHLYFYWYRQILGQKVEFLVSFYNNEISEKSEIFDDQFSVERPDGSNFTLKIRSTKLEDSAMYFCASSEVRAGTGELFFGEGSRLTVL.

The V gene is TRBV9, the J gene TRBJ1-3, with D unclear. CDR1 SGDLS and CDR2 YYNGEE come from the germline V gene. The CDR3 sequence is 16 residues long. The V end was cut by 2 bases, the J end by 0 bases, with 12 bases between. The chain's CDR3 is CASSVAAGSSGNTIYF. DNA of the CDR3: TGTGCCAGCAGCGTGGCGGCCGGTTCCTCTGGAAACACCATATATTTT.